A single sample gave rise to the 20 T cell receptor beta chains below, sequenced in a study of Graves' ophthalmopathy and Graves' hyperthyroidism. The authors amplified TCR beta CDR3 regions from RNA transcripts. RT-PCR was first run with HTBI primers, then multiplex PCR in a second round. TCRdb independently ran MiXCR on the multiplex PCR reads; one entry per CDR3 protein. The table lists about 700,000 distinct CDR3 sequences, 35% to 45% of them singletons. Sequenced: peripheral blood. The receptor set was obtained from an adult man with Graves' ophthalmopathy.

This clonotype has at least ten counts. This chain connects TRBV20-1 to TRBJ2-7, with TRBD1 as a possible D gene (5 bases). V lost 1 base, J lost 3 bases, and 10 bases lay in between. Germline CDR1 and CDR2: DFQATT and SNEGSKA (reference sequence). The CDR3 totals 13 residues. The CDR3 DNA reads TGCAGTGCTAGAGCCTGGCAGGGCTACGAGCAGTACTTC. Residues: CSARAWQGYEQYF.

This clonotype was counted many times. The rearrangement joins TRBV5-6 to TRBJ1-1; the D gene is possibly TRBD1 (5 bases). Per the germline V gene, CDR1 is SGHDT and CDR2 is YYEEEE. Trimming cost V 4 bases and J 5 bases, with 15 bases left between them. This CDR3 is 14 amino acids long. This chain's CDR3 is CASSRGAGDTEAFF. CDR3 nucleotide sequence: TGTGCCAGCAGCCGCGGGGCAGGTGATACTGAAGCTTTCTTT. The variable domain in full, with the rest retrieved from reference TRBV5-6 and TRBJ1-1, is DAGVTQSPTHLIKTRGQQVTLRCSPKSGHDTVSWYQQALGQGPQFIFQYYEEEERQRGNFPDRFSGHQFPNYSSELNVNALLLGDSALYLCASSRGAGDTEAFFGQGTRLTVV.

This clonotype occurred many times. This chain uses TRBV6-5 with TRBJ1-3, with a possible D match to TRBD1 (6 bases). CDR1 is MNHEY and CDR2 is SVGAGI in the germline V gene. V was pared by 8 bases and J by 0 bases, with 11 bases between. This CDR3 has 14 amino acids. The DNA of the CDR3 is TGTGCCAGCGCACAGGGCAACTCTGGAAACACCATATATTTT. Its protein is CASAQGNSGNTIYF.

The chain couples TRBV2 to TRBJ1-1; the D gene is possibly TRBD1 (5 bases). CDR1 and CDR2 (germline): SNHLY, FYNNEI. The CDR3 totals 13 residues. The CDR3 here is CASGNTGNTEAFF. The DNA for the CDR3 is TGTGCTAGCGGGAACACAGGGAACACTGAAGCTTTCTTT. The variable domain in full, with the rest retrieved from reference TRBV2 and TRBJ1-1, is EPEVTQTPSHQVTQMGQEVILRCVPISNHLYFYWYRQILGQKVEFLVSFYNNEISEKSEIFDDQFSVERPDGSNFTLKIRSTKLEDSAMYFCASGNTGNTEAFFGQGTRLTVV.

This clonotype came up a few times. Since the CDR3 does not end with the conserved phenylalanine or tryptophan, this likely comes from a read error. The limits of the CDR3 on the DNA are not certain, so only TCRdb's listed CDR3 is given. The rearrangement joins TRBV7-2 to TRBJ1-1; the DNA was not compared with TRBD1, the D call given in the table. 11 amino acids form the CDR3, both terminal residues included. Looked up from germline, CDR1 is SGHTA and CDR2 is FQGNSA. CDR3 loop: CASSKGPRGPR.

This clonotype has a count of ten or more. This chain connects TRBV29-1 to TRBJ2-7; D might be TRBD2 (5 bases). The V and J ends lost 2 bases and 3 bases respectively, with 14 bases between them. This CDR3 region has 14 residues. Germline V gene lookup returns CDR1 SQVTM and CDR2 ANQGSEA. The CDR3 nucleotides are TGCAGCGTTGAACGCCCAGGAGACTACTACGAGCAGTACTTC. Its protein is CSVERPGDYYEQYF.

A few counts support this clonotype. The chain is built from TRBV6-2 or TRBV6-3 and TRBJ1-1, with 8 bases matching TRBD1. Germline CDR1 and CDR2: MNHEY and SVGEGT. This CDR3 has 16 amino acids. Losses at the gene ends were 6 bases for V and 3 bases for J; bases not matched to a gene: 12. CDR3: CASSGQGVRWDTEAFF. The CDR3 region has the DNA TGTGCCAGCAGCGGACAGGGAGTGAGATGGGACACTGAAGCTTTCTTT.

This clonotype was found once. A single base separates this from a much larger clone, so it may be a read error. The rearrangement uses TRBV7-9 and TRBJ1-1; D is uncertain. The V gene lost 3 bases and the J gene lost 6 bases, with 20 bases spanning the gap. There are 16 residues in the CDR3. Germline lookup yields CDR1 SEHNR and CDR2 FQNEAQ (reference sequence). CDR3 in DNA: TGTGCCAGCAGCTTCCAACCTCTGGCGTCCGGCGCTGAAGCTTTCTTT. It translates to CASSFQPLASGAEAFF.

This clonotype was observed once. The CDR3 region is CAISERGLAAYNEQFF. DNA of the CDR3: TGTGCCATCAGTGAACGGGGACTAGCGGCCTACAATGAGCAGTTCTTC. The V call is TRBV10-3, the J call TRBJ2-1; 11 bases align to TRBD2. V trimming: 3 bases; J trimming: 2 bases; junction bases outside the gene matches: 3. CDR1 ENHRY and CDR2 SYGVKD come from the germline V gene. CDR3 length: 16 amino acids.

The gene calls are TRBV7-9 and TRBJ2-5; D may be TRBD2 (5 bases). The V end lost 7 bases, the J end lost 4 bases, and 10 bases lay between the germline ends. The germline CDR1 and CDR2 sequences are SEHNR and FQNEAQ (reference sequence). The length of the CDR3 is 12 residues. The CDR3 protein is CASTPAGETQYF. CDR3 bases: TGTGCCAGCACCCCCGCGGGAGAGACCCAGTACTTC. Full variable domain (missing parts from reference TRBV7-9 and TRBJ2-5): DTGVSQNPRHKITKRGQNVTFRCDPISEHNRLYWYRQTLGQGPEFLTYFQNEAQLEKSRLLSDRFSAERPKGSFSTLEIQRTEQGDSAMYLCASTPAGETQYFGPGTRLLVL.

The chain couples TRBV29-1 to TRBJ1-2, with TRBD1 matching over 7 bases. The CDR3 extends over 12 amino acids. The germline CDR1 and CDR2 sequences are SQVTM and ANQGSEA. Germline trimming cut 4 bases from V and 8 bases from J; bases unmatched to any gene: 7. CDR3 region: CSVGTGKGGYTF. DNA of the CDR3: TGCAGCGTTGGGACAGGCAAAGGCGGCTACACCTTC.

The chain employs TRBV20-1 and TRBJ2-7, with 8 bases matching TRBD2. The better agreement between TRBJ2-1 and the DNA end casts doubt on the J call. Germline V gene lookup returns CDR1 DFQATT and CDR2 SNEGSKA (reference sequence). CDR3 length: 15 residues. The CDR3 nucleotides are TGCAGTGCTAGAGAGGCAGGACTAGCCTTCAATGAGCAGTTCTTC. Protein product: CSAREAGLAFNEQFF.

This clonotype was seen only a few times. V gene TRBV7-9 combines with J gene TRBJ1-5; 7 bases fit TRBD1. The junction had 15 bases not matched to a gene; V was cut back by 5 bases and J by 8 bases. CDR1 SEHNR and CDR2 FQNEAQ come from the germline V gene (reference sequence). The CDR3 is made up of 16 amino acids. Written as DNA, the CDR3 is TGTGCCAGCAGCGTCGGGACAGCGATTATCTGGGAGCCCCAGCATTTT. It translates to CASSVGTAIIWEPQHF. The entire variable domain, with the rest obtained from reference TRBV7-9 and TRBJ1-5, is as follows: DTGVSQNPRHKITKRGQNVTFRCDPISEHNRLYWYRQTLGQGPEFLTYFQNEAQLEKSRLLSDRFSAERPKGSFSTLEIQRTEQGDSAMYLCASSVGTAIIWEPQHFGDGTRLSIL.

This clonotype appeared a single time. The V gene is TRBV10-3, the J gene TRBJ1-4; no clear D. The CDR3 contains 14 residues. Germline CDR1 is ENHRY and CDR2 is SYGVKD. V lost 0 bases and J 4 bases, leaving 6 bases between the germline ends. The CDR3 sequence: CAISESGINEKLFF. CDR3 coding DNA: TGTGCCATCAGTGAGTCAGGAATTAATGAAAAACTGTTTTTT.

V is TRBV6-2 or TRBV6-3 and J is TRBJ2-5; D is tentatively TRBD1 or TRBD2 (6 bases each). Trimming stripped 5 bases from V and 1 base from J, with 17 bases between. Germline CDR1 MNHEY, CDR2 SVGEGT. This CDR3 is 16 amino acids long. CDR3 protein: CASSAGSQGPQETQYF. CDR3 in DNA: TGTGCCAGCAGTGCCGGGAGCCAGGGGCCCCAAGAGACCCAGTACTTC.

This clonotype was seen a handful of times. The chain links TRBV5-1 to TRBJ2-2; 9 nucleotides agree with TRBD2. This CDR3 is built from 15 residues. Germline CDR1 and CDR2: SGHRS and YFSETQ. Unmatched junction bases numbered 5, after V lost 3 bases and J lost 5 bases. The CDR3 coding sequence is TGCGCCAGCAGCTCGCTCAGCGGGGGGACCGGGGAGCTGTTTTTT. The encoded protein is CASSSLSGGTGELFF. Full variable domain (outside the CDR3, taken from reference TRBV5-1 and TRBJ2-2): KAGVTQTPRYLIKTRGQQVTLSCSPISGHRSVSWYQQTPGQGLQFLFEYFSETQRNKGNFPGRFSGRQFSNSRSEMNVSTLELGDSALYLCASSSLSGGTGELFFGEGSRLTVL.

This chain connects TRBV5-1 to TRBJ2-5; 8 bases are a match to TRBD1. The CDR3 extends over 16 amino acids. From germline, CDR1 is SGHRS and CDR2 YFSETQ. J gave up 0 bases and V 2 bases, and 6 bases lay outside the gene matches. CDR3 residues: CASSLRQGKYQETQYF. CDR3 nucleotide sequence: TGCGCCAGCAGCTTACGACAGGGGAAGTACCAAGAGACCCAGTACTTC.

J is TRBJ2-3 and V is TRBV5-6; 9 positions match TRBD2. Germline V lookup: CDR1 SGHDT, CDR2 YYEEEE. Trimming took 4 bases from V and 4 from J; bases not matched to a gene: 10. This CDR3 contains 16 residues. Here the CDR3 reads CASSQGNSGSPDTQYF. In nucleotides, the CDR3 is TGTGCCAGCAGCCAAGGAAATAGCGGGAGCCCAGATACGCAGTATTTT.

V is TRBV7-9 and J is TRBJ2-7, with 10 bases matching TRBD2. CDR3 length: 16 amino acids. Germline-derived CDR1 and CDR2 are SEHNR and FQNEAQ (reference sequence). The junction had 9 bases not matched to a gene; V was cut back by 4 bases and J by 3 bases. This CDR3 reads CASSSRSGRGVYEQYF. The CDR3 DNA reads TGTGCCAGCAGCTCCAGAAGCGGGAGGGGTGTCTACGAGCAGTACTTC.

A remark on this clonotype: Given a much more abundant clone one base away, this may be a read error. V usage is TRBV14 and J usage is TRBJ1-1, with 10 nucleotides matching TRBD1. This CDR3 has 15 amino acids. V lost 3 bases to trimming and J lost 5 bases; unmatched junction nucleotides: 6. The germline CDR1 and CDR2 sequences are SGHDN and FVKESK. The CDR3 nucleotides read TGTGCCAGCAGCCAGAGAGGGACAGGGGATACTGAAGCTTTCTTT. This encodes CASSQRGTGDTEAFF. The full variable domain, completed using reference TRBV14 and TRBJ1-1, is EAGVTQFPSHSVIEKGQTVTLRCDPISGHDNLYWYRRVMGKEIKFLLHFVKESKQDESGMPNNRFLAERTGGTYSTLKVQPAELEDSGVYFCASSQRGTGDTEAFFGQGTRLTVV.